These 25 T cell receptor beta chains were all obtained from the same sample, sequenced in a study of blood T cell repertoires in COVID-19. TCRdb keeps only in-frame clones here, not all; method: immunoSEQ multiplex PCR. The sample carries 350,000 to 450,000 clones, 85% recorded once. Source material: peripheral blood. These receptors all stem from a woman younger than 35 with acute or convalescent COVID-19.

The chain joins TRBV19 to TRBJ1-5; TRBD1 agrees at 8 bases. Per the germline V gene, CDR1 is LNHDA and CDR2 is SQIVND (reference sequence). The CDR3 totals 15 residues. Germline trimming cut 4 bases from V and 6 bases from J; bases unmatched to any gene: 8. The CDR3 loop is CASSTAGGDVQPQHF. The DNA for the CDR3 is TGTGCCAGTAGTACCGCAGGGGGCGATGTTCAGCCCCAGCATTTT.

This clone appeared a few times. J is TRBJ1-1 and V is TRBV19; 9 bases fit TRBD1. This CDR3 spans 16 amino acids. Germline CDR1 reads LNHDA; CDR2 reads SQIVND (reference sequence). V dropped 6 bases and J dropped 0; count of bases not matched to a gene: 8. The CDR3 DNA sequence: TGTGCCAGTAGGTCCGGGACAGGGTTCATGAACACTGAAGCTTTCTTT. This encodes CASRSGTGFMNTEAFF.

This clone occurred once. The chain couples TRBV28 to TRBJ2-7, with 7 bases that match TRBD1. The germline V gene encodes CDR1 MDHEN and CDR2 SYDVKM. CDR3 size: 13 residues. V was clipped by 10 bases and J by 3 bases; unmatched bases: 9. Here the CDR3 DNA reads TGTGCCATTAGCGACAGGGACCTCTACGAGCAGTACTTC. This sequence encodes CAISDRDLYEQYF. Looking up the rest from reference TRBV28 and TRBJ2-7 gives the full variable domain: DVKVTQSSRYLVKRTGEKVFLECVQDMDHENMFWYRQDPGLGLRLIYFSYDVKMKEKGDIPEGYSVSREKKERFSLILESASTNQTSMYLCAISDRDLYEQYFGPGTRLTVT.

This clone appeared a few times. V usage is TRBV27 and J usage is TRBJ1-4, with 7 bases lining up with TRBD1. CDR1 MNHEY and CDR2 SMNVEV come from the germline V gene (reference sequence). The CDR3 extends over 15 amino acids. Unmatched junction bases numbered 4, after V lost 2 bases and J lost 4 bases. The CDR3 sequence: CASSLTGAVNEKLFF. Here the CDR3 DNA reads TGTGCCAGCAGTTTAACAGGGGCCGTTAATGAAAAACTGTTTTTT.

V usage is TRBV30 and J usage is TRBJ1-1; a weak D match, TRBD1 (5 bases). V was trimmed by 4 bases and J by 1 base, leaving 10 bases between them. The CDR3 covers 13 residues. CDR1 and CDR2 from the germline V gene are GTSNPN and SVGIG (reference sequence). The CDR3 sequence: CAWTHGQNTEAFF. CDR3 nucleotide sequence: TGTGCCTGGACCCACGGACAGAACACTGAAGCTTTCTTT.

The V call is TRBV7-2, the J call TRBJ1-6; D remains ambiguous. The CDR3 is made up of 14 amino acids. V was clipped by 4 bases and J by 9 bases, with 13 bases between them. Germline CDR1 reads SGHTA; CDR2 reads FQGNSA. The CDR3 here is CASSYTIPGSPLHF. In DNA, the CDR3 is TGTGCCAGCAGCTACACTATACCGGGTTCACCCCTCCACTTT.

The V and J genes are TRBV5-1 and TRBJ1-1; D is possibly TRBD1 (5 bases). V was clipped by 4 bases and J by 0 bases, with 19 bases between them. This CDR3 comprises 17 residues. Germline CDR1 is SGHRS and CDR2 is YFSETQ. The CDR3 loop reads CASSADRPSGMNTEAFF. CDR3 nucleotide sequence: TGCGCCAGCAGCGCCGACAGACCCTCAGGCATGAACACTGAAGCTTTCTTT.

This clone was detected only a few times. The chain combines TRBV28 with TRBJ2-7; 11 bases fit TRBD2. V trimming: 4 bases; J trimming: 6 bases; junction bases outside the gene matches: 11. This CDR3 has 16 amino acids. CDR1 and CDR2 (germline): MDHEN, SYDVKM. Here the CDR3 DNA reads TGTGCCAGCAGTTCACAGGGACTAGCGGACACTGTCGAGCAGTACTTC. Residues: CASSSQGLADTVEQYF.

The chain employs TRBV9 and TRBJ2-2, with D perhaps TRBD2 (6 bases). V lost 4 bases, J lost 0 bases, and 19 bases lay in between. The CDR3 contains 18 residues. CDR1 and CDR2 from the germline V gene are SGDLS and YYNGEE. As DNA, the CDR3 is TGTGCCAGCAGCAGACCACTGGCGGGGAGCGCGAACACCGGGGAGCTGTTTTTT. It yields the protein CASSRPLAGSANTGELFF. The whole variable domain, remainder taken from reference TRBV9 and TRBJ2-2, is DSGVTQTPKHLITATGQRVTLRCSPRSGDLSVYWYQQSLDQGLQFLIQYYNGEERAKGNILERFSAQQFPDLHSELNLSSLELGDSALYFCASSRPLAGSANTGELFFGEGSRLTVL.

The chain uses TRBV6-5 and TRBJ2-7; possibly TRBD2 for D (6 bases). The CDR3 has 11 amino acids. Germline V lookup: CDR1 MNHEY, CDR2 SVGAGI. The V end was cut by 6 bases, the J end by 6 bases, with 9 bases between. Here the CDR3 reads CASRAGPEQYF. CDR3 sequence (DNA): TGTGCCAGCAGGGCGGGGCCCGAGCAGTACTTC.

The chain employs TRBV6-5 and TRBJ2-5; possibly TRBD1 for D (6 bases). The CDR3 is made up of 15 amino acids. V shed 7 bases and J shed 0 bases, with 15 bases lying between them. Germline CDR1 reads MNHEY; CDR2 reads SVGAGI. CDR3 protein: CASTRGTRYQETQYF. The CDR3 DNA reads TGTGCCAGCACCAGAGGGACACGGTACCAAGAGACCCAGTACTTC.

The DNA of the CDR3 is TGTGCCAGCAGTGAAGGAGCGGGACCACAAGAGACCCAGTACTTC. This sequence encodes CASSEGAGPQETQYF. The chain couples TRBV2 to TRBJ2-5; the match to TRBD2 covers 7 bases. Germline loops: CDR1 SNHLY, CDR2 FYNNEI. The CDR3 length is 15 residues. The V and J ends lost 1 base and 2 bases, in that order; junction bases with no gene match: 4.

This chain connects TRBV27 to TRBJ2-2; D gene unclear. The CDR3 is 12 residues long. Germline V gene data show CDR1 as MNHEY and CDR2 as SMNVEV (reference sequence). Trimming left V 5 bases short and J 1 base short, with 2 bases between. CDR3 protein: CASSRNTGELFF. The CDR3, as DNA: TGTGCCAGCAGTCGGAACACCGGGGAGCTGTTTTTT.

This clone was counted a single time. This chain connects TRBV6-5 to TRBJ2-7, with D maybe TRBD1 (5 bases). The CDR3 length is 13 residues. Germline V gene sequence: CDR1 MNHEY, CDR2 SVGAGI. V lost 5 bases, J lost 6 bases, and 14 bases lay in between. CDR3: CASSPTGAPEQYF. The CDR3 DNA follows: TGTGCCAGCAGTCCTACAGGCGCACCCGAGCAGTACTTC.

A single count supports this clone. The chain couples TRBV2 to TRBJ1-1; D gene uncertain. CDR1 and CDR2 (germline): SNHLY, FYNNEI. The V end was cut by 6 bases, the J end by 4 bases, with 9 bases between. This CDR3 is built from 12 residues. CDR3 in amino acids: CASREKSTEAFF. The DNA for the CDR3 is TGTGCCAGCAGGGAGAAATCCACTGAAGCTTTCTTT.

The V and J genes are TRBV9 and TRBJ2-3; tentative D call: TRBD1 (5 bases). The CDR3 sequence is 14 residues long. Per the germline V gene, CDR1 is SGDLS and CDR2 is YYNGEE. V gave up 0 bases and J gave up 4 bases, with 9 bases separating them. The CDR3 is CASSVGQSADTQYF. CDR3 sequence (DNA): TGTGCCAGCAGCGTAGGACAGAGCGCAGATACGCAGTATTTT.

The CDR3 region has the DNA TGCGCCAGCAGCCAAGATAGAGGACAGGGTAGGGGGATGAACACTGAAGCTTTCTTT. It yields the protein CASSQDRGQGRGMNTEAFF. The chain uses TRBV4-1 and TRBJ1-1, with 8 bases matching TRBD1. In germline, CDR1 is MGHRA, CDR2 YSYEKL. The V gene end was trimmed by 0 bases and the J gene end by 0 bases; junction bases not matched to a gene: 12. The CDR3 covers 19 residues.

The CDR3 protein is CASSYGQGASYNEQFF. The CDR3 bases are TGCGCCAGCAGCTACGGACAGGGAGCATCCTACAATGAGCAGTTCTTC. The chain employs TRBV5-1 and TRBJ2-1; 8 bases align to TRBD1. The CDR3 consists of 16 residues. The V gene's germline CDR1 is SGHRS and CDR2 YFSETQ. V shed 3 bases and J 1 base; nucleotides not matched to a gene: 6.

The V and J genes are TRBV5-4 and TRBJ1-2; TRBD1 agrees at 9 bases. In germline, CDR1 is SGHNT, CDR2 YYREEE (reference sequence). The CDR3 runs to 15 residues. Trimming at V came to 4 bases and at J to 7 bases, leaving 11 bases not matched to a gene. CDR3 sequence: CASSPWTGEAPGYTF. Written as DNA, the CDR3 is TGTGCCAGCAGCCCATGGACAGGGGAGGCTCCTGGCTACACCTTC.

The V gene is TRBV30, the J gene TRBJ1-5, with 8 bases identical to TRBD1. The CDR3 has 15 amino acids. Germline V gene lookup returns CDR1 GTSNPN and CDR2 SVGIG (reference sequence). Trimming removed 0 bases from V and 9 bases from J; junction bases left unmatched: 10. The CDR3 bases are TGTGCCTGGAGTGTATCGACAGGGGCGAAGGGGCCCCAGCATTTT. As protein: CAWSVSTGAKGPQHF. Full variable domain (rest looked up from reference TRBV30 and TRBJ1-5): SQTIHQWPATLVQPVGSPLSLECTVEGTSNPNLYWYRQAAGRGLQLLFYSVGIGQISSEVPQNLSASRPQDRQFILSSKKLLLSDSGFYLCAWSVSTGAKGPQHFGDGTRLSIL.

V gene TRBV12-3 or TRBV12-4 combines with J gene TRBJ1-6, with TRBD1 as a possible D gene (6 bases). This CDR3 region has 13 residues. Between the trimmed V and J ends, which lost 3 bases and 11 bases, there was a span of 11 bases. CDR3 DNA sequence: TGTGCCAGCAGTTTTCAGGGGTTGACACCCCTCCACTTT. It yields the protein CASSFQGLTPLHF.

This clone was counted between two and nine times. The chain carries TRBV9 and TRBJ1-2; 7 nucleotides match TRBD1. From germline, CDR1 is SGDLS and CDR2 YYNGEE. This CDR3 is 14 amino acids long. Trimming at V came to 0 bases and at J to 8 bases, leaving 7 bases not matched to a gene. DNA of the CDR3: TGTGCCAGCAGCGTAGGGACAGGAGCTCCCGGCTACACCTTC. This encodes CASSVGTGAPGYTF.

The chain is built from TRBV12-3 or TRBV12-4 and TRBJ2-1; possibly TRBD1 for D (5 bases). The CDR3 covers 13 residues. Trimming removed 5 bases from V and 7 bases from J, with 12 bases in between. CDR3 protein: CASSDSFGNEQFF. In DNA, the CDR3 is TGTGCCAGCAGTGACAGTTTCGGGAATGAGCAGTTCTTC.

V usage is TRBV3-1 (or the pseudogene TRBV3-2) and J usage is TRBJ1-1; D gene uncertain. Between the trimmed V and J ends, which lost 1 base and 9 bases, there was a span of 12 bases. CDR3 length equals 13 residues. Germline V lookup: CDR1 LGHDT, CDR2 YNNKEL (reference sequence). CDR3 residues: CASSQVDGRKAFF. CDR3 bases: TGTGCCAGCAGCCAAGTAGATGGGAGGAAAGCTTTCTTT.

This clone was counted only a few times. This chain links TRBV9 with TRBJ1-3, with TRBD1 identical over 10 bases. With V trimmed by 7 bases and J by 8 bases, 6 bases remained unmatched. This CDR3 contains 13 residues. CDR1 SGDLS and CDR2 YYNGEE come from the germline V gene. The CDR3 sequence: CASGGDRGYTIYF. CDR3 nucleotides: TGTGCCAGCGGTGGGGACAGGGGTTACACCATATATTTT.